This is a list of T cell receptor beta chains from one sample in a study of blood T cell repertoires in COVID-19. Assay used: immunoSEQ multiplex PCR; TCRdb lists only in-frame clones, some missing. The sample includes 100,000 to 150,000 clones, 60% to 85% of them seen just once. The sequenced sample consisted of peripheral blood. The receptors were gathered from a man aged 70-80 years with acute or convalescent COVID-19. Each CDR3 is given with its conserved first and last residue. A D gene is named only where the DNA matches it firmly. The size of a clone is reported for some rows only, either as once, few or many, or as a class for expanded clones.

abundance	j_gene	d_gene	v_gene	CDR3aa	CDR3nt
-	TRBJ2-1	-	TRBV18	CASSPGSQPYNEQFF	TGTGCCAGCTCACCAGGCTCCCAACCCTACAATGAGCAGTTCTTC
-	TRBJ2-1	-	TRBV28	CASSPGLKQFF	TGTGCCAGCAGTCCAGGGCTGAAGCAGTTCTTC
-	TRBJ2-1	-	TRBV19	CASSILANEQFF	TGTGCCAGTAGTATTCTTGCGAATGAGCAGTTCTTC
-	TRBJ2-7	TRBD2	TRBV6-5	CASSYERGGEQYF	TGTGCCAGCAGTTATGAGCGGGGTGGCGAGCAGTACTTC
-	TRBJ2-1	-	TRBV7-2	CASSLSPGDSEQFF	TGTGCCAGCAGCTTATCGCCAGGGGATAGTGAGCAGTTCTTC
-	TRBJ1-1	-	TRBV6-5	CASNAGANTEAFF	TGTGCCAGCAATGCAGGGGCGAACACTGAAGCTTTCTTT
few	TRBJ2-5	-	TRBV28	CASSAGNSQYF	TGTGCCAGCAGTGCGGGAAATTCCCAGTACTTC
-	TRBJ1-6	-	TRBV30	CAWSETSGGYSPLHF	TGTGCCTGGAGTGAAACTTCGGGAGGGTATTCACCCCTCCACTTT
-	TRBJ2-3	TRBD1	TRBV28	CASRTPGQGTDTQYF	TGTGCCAGCAGGACCCCGGGACAGGGCACAGATACGCAGTATTTT
-	TRBJ2-1	-	TRBV7-9	CASSPTGLTGRHEQFF	TGTGCCAGCAGCCCTACCGGGTTGACAGGGAGGCATGAGCAGTTCTTC